Below, 30 T cell receptor beta chains from the same sample are listed, as sequenced in a study of blood T cell repertoires in COVID-19. Sequenced by immunoSEQ multiplex PCR; TCRdb stores in-frame clones only, minus some. Here the sample spans a few hundred thousand clones, 86% being singletons. The specimen was peripheral blood. Receptors were obtained from a man under 40 who had recovered from COVID-19.

The rearrangement uses TRBV6-6 and TRBJ2-7; 12 bases map to TRBD1. Germline assignment: CDR1 MNHNY and CDR2 SVGAGI (reference sequence). J was trimmed by 2 bases and V by 7 bases; bases with no gene match: 6. The CDR3 loop spans 15 amino acids. The CDR3 loop reads CASTWWDRGPYEQYF. The CDR3 nucleotides read TGTGCCAGCACCTGGTGGGACAGGGGGCCCTACGAGCAGTACTTC.

The chain carries TRBV5-1 and TRBJ2-3; 7 nucleotides agree with TRBD2. The V and J ends lost 1 base and 5 bases, in that order; junction bases with no gene match: 10. Germline CDR1 is SGHRS and CDR2 is YFSETQ. The CDR3 is 16 residues long. CDR3 DNA: TGCGCCAGCAGCTTGAATCGGGCGGGGAGGGGAGATACGCAGTATTTT. As protein: CASSLNRAGRGDTQYF.

The chain links TRBV10-3 to TRBJ2-4, with D tentatively TRBD1 (6 bases). V lost 4 bases, J lost 11 bases, and 18 bases lay in between. The germline V gene encodes CDR1 ENHRY and CDR2 SYGVKD. The CDR3 has 14 amino acids. CDR3 coding DNA: TGTGCCATCAGTGGGGGCAGGGGAAACGAAGTTCAGTACTTC. It is translated as CAISGGRGNEVQYF.

This clone has just one count. The gene calls are TRBV30 and TRBJ2-1, with TRBD2 matching over 10 bases. Germline loops: CDR1 GTSNPN, CDR2 SVGIG (reference sequence). The CDR3 is 15 residues long. Losses at the gene ends were 4 bases for V and 4 bases for J; bases not matched to a gene: 7. CDR3 DNA sequence: TGTGCCTGGACTCCCGGGACTAGCGAGTACAATGAGCAGTTCTTC. Its translation is CAWTPGTSEYNEQFF.

The chain uses TRBV11-2 and TRBJ1-1; no definite D call. There are 14 residues in the CDR3. Trimming removed 2 bases at V and 3 bases at J, with 10 bases between. The germline V gene encodes CDR1 SGHAT and CDR2 FQNNGV. The CDR3 spells CASSLWAPDTEAFF. The CDR3 bases are TGTGCCAGCAGCTTATGGGCCCCTGACACTGAAGCTTTCTTT.

This clone was counted once. This sequence joins TRBV4-1 and TRBJ1-3, with D hard to call. The germline V gene encodes CDR1 MGHRA and CDR2 YSYEKL. Trimming shortened V by 1 base and J by 0 bases, and 10 bases separated the two germline ends. The CDR3 contains 16 residues. The CDR3 nucleotides are TGCGCCAGCAGCCAAGGACCGGGAAACTCTGGAAACACCATATATTTT. Protein product: CASSQGPGNSGNTIYF.

The V and J genes are TRBV5-1 and TRBJ2-2, with 8 positions matching TRBD1. Germline V lookup: CDR1 SGHRS, CDR2 YFSETQ. V dropped 2 bases and J dropped 4; count of bases not matched to a gene: 1. The CDR3 has 14 residues. The CDR3: CASSFTGGTGELFF. The CDR3 bases are TGCGCCAGCAGCTTTACAGGGGGCACCGGGGAGCTGTTTTTT.

The rearrangement links TRBV5-1 to TRBJ2-7; D possibly corresponds to TRBD1 (6 bases). Germline CDR1 SGHRS, CDR2 YFSETQ. The CDR3 runs to 15 residues. Trimming took off 0 bases at V and 4 bases at J, with 14 bases between the two ends. For the CDR3, the DNA is TGCGCCAGCAGCTTGGCTTCAGGGGTGCAATACGAGCAGTACTTC. It translates to CASSLASGVQYEQYF.

CDR3 sequence (DNA): TGTGCCAGCAGCCTATGGGGAGGGTGGTACTTC. This codes for CASSLWGGWYF. The chain combines TRBV11-2 with TRBJ2-5; 7 positions match TRBD2. V trimming: 5 bases; J trimming: 13 bases; junction bases outside the gene matches: 7. There are 11 residues in the CDR3. CDR1 SGHAT and CDR2 FQNNGV come from the germline V gene.

V usage is TRBV3-1 (or the pseudogene TRBV3-2) and J usage is TRBJ2-1; D remains unclear. Germline V lookup: CDR1 LGHDT, CDR2 YNNKEL (reference sequence). Trimming took 3 bases from V and 13 from J, leaving 13 bases between them. CDR3 length: 12 amino acids. The DNA of the CDR3 is TGTGCCAGCAGCCATGCGTCAGGCCCTCAGTTCTTC. Translation gives CASSHASGPQFF.

The rearrangement uses TRBV10-3 and TRBJ2-5, with 15 bases identical to TRBD2. V gave up 2 bases and J gave up 4 bases; unmatched junction bases: 8. The CDR3 spans 18 residues. In germline, CDR1 is ENHRY, CDR2 SYGVKD. The CDR3 sequence: CAISELLGLAGGLETQYF. The CDR3, as DNA: TGTGCCATCAGTGAGCTCCTCGGACTAGCGGGGGGGCTAGAGACCCAGTACTTC.

This clone was detected a few times. The chain recombines TRBV18 with TRBJ1-2, with 7 bases fitting TRBD1. V lost 0 bases, J lost 5 bases, and 6 bases stayed unmatched. CDR3 length equals 15 residues. Germline V lookup: CDR1 KGHSH, CDR2 LQKENI. The CDR3 sequence: CASSPPTGDGYGYTF. CDR3 coding DNA: TGTGCCAGCTCACCACCTACAGGGGACGGGTATGGCTACACCTTC. The variable domain in full, with the rest retrieved from reference TRBV18 and TRBJ1-2, is NAGVMQNPRHLVRRRGQEARLRCSPMKGHSHVYWYRQLPEEGLKFMVYLQKENIIDESGMPKERFSAEFPKEGPSILRIQQVVRGDSAAYFCASSPPTGDGYGYTFGSGTRLTVV.

The rearrangement uses TRBV6-5 and TRBJ2-1, with 10 bases matching TRBD1. The CDR3 is made up of 16 amino acids. The V gene end was trimmed by 0 bases and the J gene end by 4 bases; junction bases not matched to a gene: 3. CDR1 and CDR2 from the germline V gene are MNHEY and SVGAGI. Here the CDR3 DNA reads TGTGCCAGCAGTTACTCGACAGGGGGCTTATACAATGAGCAGTTCTTC. This sequence encodes CASSYSTGGLYNEQFF.

The chain recombines TRBV5-4 with TRBJ2-2, with D unresolved. Trimming left V 4 bases short and J 1 base short, with 8 bases between. Germline V gives CDR1 SGHNT, CDR2 YYREEE (reference sequence). The CDR3 is made up of 14 amino acids. CDR3 protein: CASSTTLNTGELFF. The CDR3 coding sequence is TGTGCCAGCAGCACGACTCTGAACACCGGGGAGCTGTTTTTT.

This sequence joins TRBV6-6 and TRBJ2-2, with TRBD2 matching over 7 bases. The CDR3 totals 16 residues. Per the germline V gene, CDR1 is MNHNY and CDR2 is SVGAGI (reference sequence). V lost 4 bases to trimming and J lost 3 bases; unmatched junction nucleotides: 8. The CDR3 region is CASSSPGRGDTGELFF. DNA for the CDR3: TGTGCCAGCAGTTCCCCGGGACGGGGGGACACCGGGGAGCTGTTTTTT.

The chain couples TRBV2 to TRBJ2-5, with D possibly being TRBD2 (6 bases). Germline-derived CDR1 and CDR2 are SNHLY and FYNNEI. The CDR3 totals 11 residues. Trimming stripped 6 bases from V and 5 bases from J, with 7 bases between. CDR3: CASRGGETQYF. The CDR3 DNA reads as TGTGCCAGCAGAGGAGGGGAGACCCAGTACTTC.

The chain uses TRBV2 and TRBJ1-1, with D possibly being TRBD1 (5 bases). The CDR3 is 11 amino acids. V dropped 8 bases and J dropped 7 bases, with 11 bases sitting between them. Germline values: CDR1 SNHLY, CDR2 FYNNEI. The CDR3 region has the DNA TGTGCCAGCTCCGGGCAGGGTGAAGCTTTCTTT. It yields the protein CASSGQGEAFF.

This chain joins TRBV7-6 and TRBJ2-1, with TRBD2 matching over 10 bases. Germline V lookup: CDR1 SGHVS, CDR2 FNYEAQ. The CDR3 runs to 18 residues. Trimming at V came to 5 bases and at J to 2 bases, leaving 12 bases not matched to a gene. Written as DNA, the CDR3 is TGTGCCAGCAGCGTGGGGTCTAGCGGGGGCCTCCCCTACAATGAGCAGTTCTTC. Amino acid sequence: CASSVGSSGGLPYNEQFF.

V and J are TRBV10-2 and TRBJ1-2; D gene unclear. The CDR3 spans 14 residues. The germline V gene encodes CDR1 WSHSY and CDR2 SAAADI. V dropped 0 bases and J dropped 0 bases, with 5 bases sitting between them. CDR3 in DNA: TGCGCCAGCAGTGAGTCGACAACTAACTATGGCTACACCTTC. Amino acids: CASSESTTNYGYTF.

This chain connects TRBV18 to TRBJ1-5, with D possibly matching TRBD1 (6 bases). The CDR3 is made up of 14 amino acids. V shed 2 bases and J shed 5 bases, with 10 bases lying between them. Germline loops: CDR1 KGHSH, CDR2 LQKENI. The CDR3, as DNA: TGTGCCAGCTCACCAACCTCAGGGGATCAGCCCCAGCATTTT. Translated, it gives CASSPTSGDQPQHF.

The chain employs TRBV2 and TRBJ1-2; TRBD1 agrees at 7 bases. V trimming: 6 bases; J trimming: 4 bases; junction bases outside the gene matches: 2. Germline CDR1 and CDR2: SNHLY and FYNNEI. The CDR3 consists of 12 residues. CDR3 protein: CASRQGPYGYTF. In DNA, the CDR3 is TGTGCCAGCAGACAGGGGCCCTATGGCTACACCTTC.

This clone was seen only once. CDR3 amino acids: CASSDSVAALYRGIAFF. The CDR3 DNA is TGTGCCAGCAGTGACTCGGTTGCCGCTCTCTACAGGGGGATAGCTTTCTTT. The chain carries TRBV6-4 and TRBJ1-1, with 8 nucleotides matching TRBD1. Germline-derived CDR1 and CDR2 are MRHNA and SNTAGT. This CDR3 region has 17 residues. V was clipped by 0 bases and J by 10 bases; unmatched bases: 16.

V is TRBV7-6 and J is TRBJ2-5, with D uncertain. Germline-derived CDR1 and CDR2 are SGHVS and FNYEAQ. This CDR3 is 14 amino acids long. V lost 2 bases, J lost 1 base, and 8 bases lay in between. CDR3 DNA: TGTGCCAGCAGCTTATCGAACACCCAAGAGACCCAGTACTTC. This codes for CASSLSNTQETQYF.

The chain joins TRBV4-2 to TRBJ2-1, with 11 positions matching TRBD2. The germline CDR1 and CDR2 sequences are LGHNA and YNFKEQ. This CDR3 has 16 residues. V shed 3 bases and J 7 bases; nucleotides not matched to a gene: 8. The CDR3: CASSHVSGGARNEQFF. CDR3 nucleotides: TGTGCCAGCAGCCACGTTAGCGGGGGGGCCCGTAATGAGCAGTTCTTC.

The rearrangement uses TRBV5-4 and TRBJ1-2; TRBD1 might be the D (5 bases). CDR3 length: 14 amino acids. V was trimmed by 4 bases and J by 8 bases, leaving 18 bases between them. Germline CDR1 reads SGHNT; CDR2 reads YYREEE (reference sequence). This CDR3 reads CASSPQIQADGYTF. DNA for the CDR3: TGTGCCAGCAGCCCACAAATACAGGCGGACGGCTACACCTTC.

This sequence joins TRBV11-3 and TRBJ1-1; TRBD1 might be the D (6 bases). Germline CDR1 is SGHNT and CDR2 is YENEEA. The CDR3 extends over 14 amino acids. The V gene lost 3 bases and the J gene lost 3 bases, with 11 bases spanning the gap. CDR3 protein: CASSFTGLDTEAFF. The CDR3 DNA follows: TGTGCCAGCAGCTTTACAGGGCTAGACACTGAAGCTTTCTTT.

The rearrangement uses TRBV7-2 and TRBJ2-1, with a weak D call TRBD1 (5 bases). Between the trimmed V and J ends, which lost 1 base and 7 bases, there was a span of 11 bases. Germline assignment: CDR1 SGHTA and CDR2 FQGNSA. The CDR3 runs 14 residues. The CDR3 DNA is TGTGCCAGCAGCTTAGTGGGGCCGGCAAATGAGCAGTTCTTC. This sequence encodes CASSLVGPANEQFF. Based on the CDR3 plus reference TRBV7-2 and TRBJ2-1, the full variable domain is GAGVSQSPSNKVTEKGKDVELRCDPISGHTALYWYRQSLGQGLEFLIYFQGNSAPDKSGLPSDRFSAERTGGSVSTLTIQRTQQEDSAVYLCASSLVGPANEQFFGPGTRLTVL.

The rearrangement joins TRBV18 to TRBJ1-2; D ambiguous. Germline V lookup: CDR1 KGHSH, CDR2 LQKENI. This CDR3 contains 12 residues. V shed 3 bases and J shed 8 bases, with 10 bases lying between them. DNA of the CDR3: TGTGCCAGCTCACCCCGGGAGAACGGCTACACCTTC. It translates to CASSPRENGYTF.

J is TRBJ1-2 and V is TRBV27, with 12 bases lining up with TRBD1. The CDR3 runs 15 residues. CDR1 is MNHEY, CDR2 SMNVEV, per germline (reference sequence). J lost 3 bases, V lost 5 bases, and 4 bases had no gene match. Here the CDR3 DNA reads TGTGCCAGCAGTGTAGGGACAGGGGGCGACTATGGCTACACCTTC. Amino acid sequence: CASSVGTGGDYGYTF.

The chain carries TRBV14 and TRBJ1-3, with unresolved D. The V end lost 1 base, the J end lost 4 bases, and 8 bases lay between the germline ends. Germline assignment: CDR1 SGHDN and CDR2 FVKESK. CDR3 length: 14 residues. The CDR3 region has the DNA TGTGCCAGCAGCCAAGCGGGTTCCGGAAACACCATATATTTT. This codes for CASSQAGSGNTIYF. Supplemented by reference TRBV14 and TRBJ1-3, the full variable domain reads EAGVTQFPSHSVIEKGQTVTLRCDPISGHDNLYWYRRVMGKEIKFLLHFVKESKQDESGMPNNRFLAERTGGTYSTLKVQPAELEDSGVYFCASSQAGSGNTIYFGEGSWLTVV.